What follows are 19 T cell receptor beta chains derived from one specimen sequenced in a study of blood T cell repertoires in COVID-19. The method was immunoSEQ multiplex PCR; TCRdb's version includes in-frame clones alone and lacks a portion of them. Of around 86,000 clones in the sample, about 85% were seen once. The sample comprised peripheral blood. These receptors came from a man at least 80 years old with acute or convalescent COVID-19.

In DNA form, the CDR3 reads TGTGCCAGCAGCCAACCCTCGGAGGGTACACATGGCTACACCTTC. Encoded protein: CASSQPSEGTHGYTF. The chain links TRBV3-1 (or the pseudogene TRBV3-2) to TRBJ1-2; D unresolved. The ends were cut back, 2 bases at V and 6 bases at J, with 16 bases in the middle. The germline V gene has CDR1 LGHDT and CDR2 YNNKEL (reference sequence). The CDR3 is 15 amino acids.

The chain couples TRBV5-1 to TRBJ2-3; unclear D gene. There are 16 residues in the CDR3. The ends were cut back, 5 bases at V and 6 bases at J, with 22 bases in the middle. The germline V gene encodes CDR1 SGHRS and CDR2 YFSETQ. This CDR3 is CASSYNRPSLGDTQYF. The CDR3 nucleotides read TGCGCCAGCAGTTACAACCGGCCCTCCCTCGGGGATACGCAGTATTTT.

The J gene is TRBJ2-2, the V gene TRBV9; TRBD2 matches at 8 bases. J was trimmed by 4 bases and V by 0 bases; bases with no gene match: 5. The length of the CDR3 is 16 residues. Germline V gene lookup returns CDR1 SGDLS and CDR2 YYNGEE. This CDR3 reads CASSVVAGGPTGELFF. CDR3 DNA: TGTGCCAGCAGCGTAGTGGCGGGAGGCCCCACCGGGGAGCTGTTTTTT.

Only one count was recorded for this clone. This chain uses TRBV10-3 with TRBJ2-2; tentative D call: TRBD2 (6 bases). This CDR3 has 16 residues. The V end was cut by 0 bases, the J end by 3 bases, with 11 bases between. Germline values: CDR1 ENHRY, CDR2 SYGVKD. CDR3 loop: CAISESAGLYTGELFF. Written as DNA, the CDR3 is TGTGCCATCAGTGAGTCGGCGGGGCTTTACACCGGGGAGCTGTTTTTT.

This clone was found a few times. The V and J genes are TRBV30 and TRBJ2-5; 7 nucleotides agree with TRBD2. Germline lookup yields CDR1 GTSNPN and CDR2 SVGIG (reference sequence). CDR3 length: 13 residues. V shed 2 bases, J shed 5 bases, and the junction held 5 bases outside the gene matches. The CDR3, as DNA: TGTGCCTGGAGTTTGGCGGGAGCCGAGACCCAGTACTTC. It yields the protein CAWSLAGAETQYF.

To note about this clone: At the DNA level, this CDR3 is encoded by other sequences in the same sample as well. This sequence joins TRBV18 and TRBJ1-5; possible D gene TRBD1, 5 bases. CDR3 size: 14 residues. V lost 2 bases, J lost 2 bases, and 7 bases lay in between. Germline-derived CDR1 and CDR2 are KGHSH and LQKENI. The CDR3 nucleotides are TGTGCCAGCTCACCAGACAGTGGCAATCAGCCCCAGCATTTT. Its protein product is CASSPDSGNQPQHF.

The gene calls are TRBV28 and TRBJ2-2; D not certain. V was trimmed by 5 bases and J by 6 bases, leaving 7 bases between them. The CDR3 has 12 amino acids. Germline CDR1 reads MDHEN; CDR2 reads SYDVKM. The CDR3 coding sequence is TGTGCCAGCAGTCCCGTCCCCGGGGAGCTGTTTTTT. Translating it yields CASSPVPGELFF.

The chain carries TRBV5-4 and TRBJ1-1, with D perhaps matching TRBD1 (5 bases). This CDR3 comprises 15 residues. Germline V lookup: CDR1 SGHNT, CDR2 YYREEE (reference sequence). Trimming shortened V by 4 bases and J by 3 bases, and 16 bases separated the two germline ends. The CDR3 loop is CASSRSLGGDTEAFF. DNA for the CDR3: TGTGCCAGCAGCCGATCCCTGGGGGGGGACACTGAAGCTTTCTTT.

The rearrangement joins TRBV6-5 to TRBJ1-1; D may be TRBD1 (6 bases). The CDR3 is made up of 14 amino acids. CDR1 is MNHEY and CDR2 is SVGAGI in the germline V gene. Between the trimmed V and J ends, which lost 2 bases and 7 bases, there was a span of 14 bases. In DNA, the CDR3 is TGTGCCAGCAGTTACCCCAGGGGAGGGGTTGAAGCTTTCTTT. Translation gives CASSYPRGGVEAFF.

CDR3 sequence reads: CASSLYTDTQYF. CDR3 nucleotide sequence: TGTGCCAGCTCCCTATACACAGATACGCAGTATTTT. V usage is TRBV18 and J usage is TRBJ2-3; D not certain. The ends were cut back, 6 bases at V and 2 bases at J, with 6 bases in the middle. CDR3 length: 12 amino acids. Germline lookup yields CDR1 KGHSH and CDR2 LQKENI.

V is TRBV5-1 and J is TRBJ1-2, with 7 positions matching TRBD1. Trimming cost V 0 bases and J 2 bases; bases outside gene matches: 1. Per germline, CDR1 SGHRS and CDR2 YFSETQ. The CDR3 extends over 14 amino acids. Here the CDR3 reads CASSLGQGNYGYTF. The CDR3 DNA is TGCGCCAGCAGCTTGGGACAGGGAAACTATGGCTACACCTTC.

This clone was counted between two and nine times. The chain couples TRBV7-8 to TRBJ1-2; TRBD1 might be the D (6 bases). The CDR3 sequence is 14 residues long. Germline CDR1 is SGHVS and CDR2 is FQNEAQ. Trimming took 1 base from V and 4 from J, leaving 10 bases between them. CDR3 sequence reads: CASSLVKGGYGYTF. DNA for the CDR3: TGTGCCAGCAGCTTAGTTAAAGGGGGCTATGGCTACACCTTC.

The J gene is TRBJ2-3, the V gene TRBV24-1; D may be TRBD1 (6 bases). Germline V gene sequence: CDR1 KGHDR, CDR2 SFDVKD. This CDR3 region has 18 residues. Trimming pared 0 bases from V and 2 bases from J, leaving 17 bases between. The CDR3 DNA reads TGTGCCACCAGTGATTTGCTAGGCAGGGGTCGGGCCACAGATACGCAGTATTTT. Protein: CATSDLLGRGRATDTQYF.

A single count supports this clone. The gene calls are TRBV6-2 or TRBV6-3 and TRBJ2-1, with 7 positions matching TRBD2. Germline V CDR1 and CDR2: MNHEY, SVGEGT. V dropped 7 bases and J dropped 4; count of bases not matched to a gene: 16. The CDR3 has 17 amino acids. In DNA form, the CDR3 reads TGTGCCAGCACCCCCCTCGGCGGGGGAAAGTTTTACAATGAGCAGTTCTTC. Amino acids: CASTPLGGGKFYNEQFF.

Ten or more counts support this clone. This chain links TRBV6-6 with TRBJ2-1; D is unresolved. V lost 7 bases, J lost 4 bases, and 8 bases lay in between. The germline V gene encodes CDR1 MNHNY and CDR2 SVGAGI (reference sequence). The CDR3 has 12 amino acids. Written as DNA, the CDR3 is TGTGCCAGCAAGAACGGTTACAATGAGCAGTTCTTC. This gives the protein CASKNGYNEQFF.

The chain couples TRBV18 to TRBJ2-1; TRBD2 matches at 8 bases. Germline CDR1 is KGHSH and CDR2 is LQKENI. CDR3 length: 16 amino acids. Losses at the gene ends were 2 bases for V and 8 bases for J; bases not matched to a gene: 11. CDR3 nucleotide sequence: TGTGCCAGCTCACCAGCGACTAGCGCGGGTATGGATGAGCAGTTCTTC. It is translated as CASSPATSAGMDEQFF. Based on the CDR3 plus reference TRBV18 and TRBJ2-1, the full variable domain is NAGVMQNPRHLVRRRGQEARLRCSPMKGHSHVYWYRQLPEEGLKFMVYLQKENIIDESGMPKERFSAEFPKEGPSILRIQQVVRGDSAAYFCASSPATSAGMDEQFFGPGTRLTVL.

J is TRBJ1-3 and V is TRBV6-2 or TRBV6-3, with 7 bases fitting TRBD1. Per the germline V gene, CDR1 is MNHEY and CDR2 is SVGEGT. This CDR3 has 16 residues. With 5 bases clipped from V and 0 bases from J, the junction kept 7 bases outside the gene matches. The CDR3 loop reads CASSLGQASSGNTIYF. CDR3 DNA: TGTGCCAGCAGTCTCGGACAGGCGAGCTCTGGAAACACCATATATTTT.

This clone was recorded only once. The genes are TRBV9 and TRBJ1-3, with no clear D. The germline V and J ends were trimmed by 0 bases and 7 bases, with 8 bases remaining between them. Germline CDR1 and CDR2: SGDLS and YYNGEE. The CDR3 is made up of 13 amino acids. The CDR3 nucleotides are TGTGCCAGCAGCGTAGGAGGGCCTAACACCATATATTTT. Its protein is CASSVGGPNTIYF. The entire variable domain, with the rest obtained from reference TRBV9 and TRBJ1-3, is as follows: DSGVTQTPKHLITATGQRVTLRCSPRSGDLSVYWYQQSLDQGLQFLIQYYNGEERAKGNILERFSAQQFPDLHSELNLSSLELGDSALYFCASSVGGPNTIYFGEGSWLTVV.

The V call is TRBV6-1, the J call TRBJ2-2; 14 bases fit TRBD2. Germline CDR1 and CDR2: MNHNS and SASEGT. The V and J ends lost 4 bases and 6 bases, in that order; junction bases with no gene match: 4. The CDR3 contains 16 residues. The CDR3 DNA is TGTGCCAGCAGTGCAGGACTAGCGGGAGGATCCGGGGAGCTGTTTTTT. This gives the protein CASSAGLAGGSGELFF.